The 7 T cell receptor beta chains below were found in one sample sequenced in a study of T cell changes during pregnancy in multiple sclerosis. The repertoire was sequenced with immunoSEQ multiplex PCR; TCRdb's copy has only in-frame clones and lacks some. The sample lists tens of thousands of clones, 75% to 90% seen once, with roughly 8% in the top ten. Sequenced material: CD8+ T cells from peripheral blood mononuclear cells, taken in the first trimester of pregnancy. These receptors all stem from a female donor in good health, enrolled as a control in a pregnancy study.

A note on this clone: A junction end diverges from the germline sequence, so it may reflect a read error. The J gene is TRBJ1-5, the V gene TRBV18; TRBD1 agrees at 8 bases. This CDR3 is 15 amino acids long. Germline loops: CDR1 KGHSH, CDR2 LQKENI. CDR3 region: CASSPQGVGNQPQHF. CDR3 DNA: TGTGCCAGCTCCCCACAGGGGGTGGGCAATCAGCCCCAGCATTTT.

This clone showed up just once. The chain recombines TRBV14 with TRBJ2-1; no clear D gene. Trimming removed 5 bases at V and 2 bases at J, with 7 bases between. The germline V gene has CDR1 SGHDN and CDR2 FVKESK. The length of the CDR3 is 13 residues. CDR3 DNA: TGTGCCAGCAGCTTCTCGGCCTACAATGAGCAGTTCTTC. It specifies CASSFSAYNEQFF.

This chain uses TRBV14 with TRBJ2-5; possibly TRBD2 for D (7 bases). The CDR3 runs 16 residues. Trimming took off 4 bases at V and 2 bases at J, with 17 bases between the two ends. Germline V CDR1 and CDR2: SGHDN, FVKESK. CDR3 sequence (DNA): TGTGCCAGCAGCCCTTGGGGGGGCCCGCGGCAAGAGACCCAGTACTTC. Its translation is CASSPWGGPRQETQYF. Full variable domain (rest looked up from reference TRBV14 and TRBJ2-5): EAGVTQFPSHSVIEKGQTVTLRCDPISGHDNLYWYRRVMGKEIKFLLHFVKESKQDESGMPNNRFLAERTGGTYSTLKVQPAELEDSGVYFCASSPWGGPRQETQYFGPGTRLLVL.

V is TRBV10-3 and J is TRBJ1-1, with a tentative D call TRBD1 (6 bases). With 2 bases removed from V and 4 bases from J, the gap between germline ends came to 17 bases. In germline, CDR1 is ENHRY, CDR2 SYGVKD. The CDR3 spans 16 residues. CDR3 nucleotide sequence: TGTGCCATCAGTGAGACATTGCTGGGGGGGGCCACTGAAGCTTTCTTT. Translated: CAISETLLGGATEAFF.

The chain employs TRBV2 and TRBJ2-1; D gene ambiguous. V gave up 7 bases and J gave up 2 bases, with 9 bases separating them. The CDR3 is 13 amino acids. Germline-derived CDR1 and CDR2 are SNHLY and FYNNEI. CDR3 DNA sequence: TGTGCCAGCATGGGCCCCCCCTACAATGAGCAGTTCTTC. This encodes CASMGPPYNEQFF.

The rearrangement joins TRBV6-5 to TRBJ2-7; a possible D gene is TRBD1 (5 bases). This CDR3 contains 14 residues. V dropped 6 bases and J dropped 0 bases, with 12 bases sitting between them. Germline CDR1 is MNHEY and CDR2 is SVGAGI. CDR3 in DNA: TGTGCCAGCAGATCTGAGCAGGGCTCCTACGAGCAGTACTTC. Translated: CASRSEQGSYEQYF.

Only one count was recorded for this clone. V and J are TRBV15 and TRBJ2-2, with TRBD2 as a possible D gene (6 bases). The CDR3 has 12 amino acids. Germline lookup yields CDR1 LNHNV and CDR2 YYDKDF (reference sequence). V lost 7 bases, J lost 4 bases, and 7 bases lay in between. As DNA, the CDR3 is TGTGCCACCATAGCGGTCACCGGGGAGCTGTTTTTT. Translated, it gives CATIAVTGELFF.